This T cell receptor (beta chain) was identified in a study of blood T cell repertoires in COVID-19. Whole-study context: Whether acute or convalescent, the COVID-19 samples came from the United States, Italy and Spain. In each case, the material was cDNA or gDNA derived from T cells, B-cell-depleted T cells, or PBMCs.

Authors' methods: Estimation of nucleated cell counts was performed using reference gene primer amplification. Clones were sequenced by immunoSEQ multiplex PCR, and TCRdb holds only the in-frame ones, with some missing. D and trimming were read from the DNA, whereas the V and J calls and clone size are those reported in that table. The sample carries some 57,000 clones, about 79% recorded once. One Seattle source followed patients from active infection through their disease course. The CDR3 has 16 residues. CDR1 is LNHDA, CDR2 SQIVND, per germline (reference sequence). The ends lost 6 bases at V and 0 bases at J; junction bases unmatched: 4.

The chain couples TRBV19 to TRBJ2-2; 10 positions match TRBD2. The sequence was obtained from a man at least 80 years old with COVID-19, enrolled during active disease. The specimen sequenced was peripheral blood. The CDR3, as DNA: TGTGCCAGTAGGGGTAGCGGGGGGACGAACACCGGGGAGCTGTTTTTT. This gives the protein CASRGSGGTNTGELFF.